A selection of T cell receptor beta chains follows, all from one sample in a study of blood T cell repertoires in COVID-19. Clones were sequenced by immunoSEQ multiplex PCR, and TCRdb holds only the in-frame ones, with some missing. The data contain about 250,000 clones, 65% to 85% of them singletons. Sequencing was done on a sample of peripheral blood. These receptors all stem from a man aged 35-49 years with active or convalescent COVID-19. CDR3s include the opening cysteine and the closing phenylalanine or tryptophan. The order of the fields is D gene, clone size, V gene, J gene, CDR3 DNA, CDR3 protein. The D gene is left open where the match is weak. Size tells how often a clone was seen (once, few, many) or the class of an expanded clone, and some rows leave it out.

D: -
size: -
V: TRBV3-1/TRBV3-2
J: TRBJ2-7
DNA: TGTGCCAGCAGCCAAGGGAGGGCAGGGAAGGGCGAGCAGTACTTC
CDR3: CASSQGRAGKGEQYF

D: -
size: -
V: TRBV30
J: TRBJ1-3
DNA: TGTGCCTGGAGCCACACTAACCGCGGGAACACCATATATTTT
CDR3: CAWSHTNRGNTIYF

D: -
size: -
V: TRBV29-1
J: TRBJ2-7
DNA: TGCAGCGTATTAACAGGGAGCTCCTACGAGCAGTACTTC
CDR3: CSVLTGSSYEQYF

D: -
size: -
V: TRBV19
J: TRBJ2-3
DNA: TGTGCCATCAAAGGACAGAGCACAGATACGCAGTATTTT
CDR3: CAIKGQSTDTQYF

D: -
size: -
V: TRBV5-1
J: TRBJ2-1
DNA: TGCGCCAGCACGGCTAGGGACAGTTTATCGTCGGGAGCAAGAAAAAGATACAATGAGCAGTTCTTC
CDR3: CASTARDSLSSGARKRYNEQFF

D: TRBD2
size: -
V: TRBV24-1
J: TRBJ2-3
DNA: TGTGCCACCAGCCCGGGGGGATATACGCAGTATTTT
CDR3: CATSPGGYTQYF

D: TRBD1
size: -
V: TRBV2
J: TRBJ1-2
DNA: TGTGCCAGCAGGAGGGACAGGGGTGGCTACACCTTC
CDR3: CASRRDRGGYTF

D: -
size: few
V: TRBV5-1
J: TRBJ1-1
DNA: TGCGCCAGCAGCTTGGATCCAGGGGTGGGCACTGAAGCTTTCTTT
CDR3: CASSLDPGVGTEAFF

D: -
size: -
V: TRBV21-1
J: TRBJ1-1
DNA: TGTGCCAGCAGCAAAGGGGCAGGGTCGGCGAACACTGAAGCTTTCTTT
CDR3: CASSKGAGSANTEAFF

D: TRBD1
size: -
V: TRBV18
J: TRBJ2-6
DNA: TGTGCCAGCTCACCAACAACCGGGACAGCTGGGGCCAACGTCCTGACTTTC
CDR3: CASSPTTGTAGANVLTF

D: -
size: -
V: TRBV14
J: TRBJ1-1
DNA: TGTGCCAGCAGCCAAGGTTATTCAGCAGGGATTTTGACTGAAGCTTTCTTT
CDR3: CASSQGYSAGILTEAFF

D: TRBD1
size: -
V: TRBV6-6
J: TRBJ2-7
DNA: TGTGCCAGCAGACCGGGACAGGGGTTGAACTACGAGCAGTACTTC
CDR3: CASRPGQGLNYEQYF

D: TRBD1
size: -
V: TRBV5-6
J: TRBJ2-1
DNA: TGTGCCAGCAGAACCCCGGGACAGGGTATCGGTGAGCAGTTCTTC
CDR3: CASRTPGQGIGEQFF

D: TRBD2
size: -
V: TRBV9
J: TRBJ2-3
DNA: TGTGCCAGCAGCGTAGCCTCAAGCGGGGGGGCAGCGGATACGCAGTATTTT
CDR3: CASSVASSGGAADTQYF

D: TRBD2
size: -
V: TRBV5-4
J: TRBJ2-1
DNA: TGTGCCAGCAGCTTGGTCCTGGGACTAGCGGGAGAAAGGCAGTTCTTC
CDR3: CASSLVLGLAGERQFF

D: -
size: -
V: TRBV7-9
J: TRBJ1-2
DNA: TGTGCCAGCAGCTTACAGGCAGGCGATGGCTACACCTTC
CDR3: CASSLQAGDGYTF

D: TRBD1
size: few
V: TRBV6-5
J: TRBJ1-2
DNA: TGTGCCAGCAGACCCGGGCAGGGGGCTAACTATGGCTACACCTTC
CDR3: CASRPGQGANYGYTF

D: -
size: -
V: TRBV24-1
J: TRBJ1-5
DNA: TGTGCCACCAGTGCAGGGGTCCAGCCCCAGCATTTT
CDR3: CATSAGVQPQHF

D: TRBD2
size: once
V: TRBV3-1/TRBV3-2
J: TRBJ2-1
DNA: TGTGCCAGCAGCCAGACTAGCATGGGGAATGAGCAGTTCTTC
CDR3: CASSQTSMGNEQFF

D: TRBD1
size: -
V: TRBV5-1
J: TRBJ1-1
DNA: TGCGCCAGCAGCCTCACACCCGGGACAGGTGAAGCTTTCTTT
CDR3: CASSLTPGTGEAFF

D: -
size: -
V: TRBV19
J: TRBJ1-2
DNA: TGTGCCAGTAGTATCCCGGGTGTCGATGGCTACACCTTC
CDR3: CASSIPGVDGYTF

D: -
size: -
V: TRBV7-9
J: TRBJ1-6
DNA: TGTGCCAGCAGATCTGGGACATCGTGGCCCCTCCACTTT
CDR3: CASRSGTSWPLHF

D: -
size: -
V: TRBV19
J: TRBJ2-3
DNA: TGTGCCAGTAGGAGGGCGGTGACAACAGGCACAGATACGCAGTATTTT
CDR3: CASRRAVTTGTDTQYF

D: TRBD1
size: -
V: TRBV28
J: TRBJ1-1
DNA: TGTGCCAGCAGTTTGACAGGGTTGGGCTCGAACACTGAAGCTTTCTTT
CDR3: CASSLTGLGSNTEAFF

D: -
size: -
V: TRBV29-1
J: TRBJ1-2
DNA: TGCAGCGTTGAATCTGGGGGCCAGGGGTTCCACACCTTC
CDR3: CSVESGGQGFHTF

D: TRBD2
size: -
V: TRBV5-4
J: TRBJ2-3
DNA: TGTGCCAGCAGCTCCCGGGGGGGACCGGATACGCAGTATTTT
CDR3: CASSSRGGPDTQYF

D: TRBD2
size: once
V: TRBV6-5
J: TRBJ2-5
DNA: TGTGCCAGCTCCGGGACTAGCGGGACGGAGACCCAGTACTTC
CDR3: CASSGTSGTETQYF

D: -
size: -
V: TRBV27
J: TRBJ1-2
DNA: TGTGCCAGCACCTCCCAATCTTCGGGGGAACTACACTATGGCTACACCTTC
CDR3: CASTSQSSGELHYGYTF

D: -
size: -
V: TRBV5-4
J: TRBJ1-1
DNA: TGTGCCAGCAGCTTGCGGGAGGCCACTGAAGCTTTCTTT
CDR3: CASSLREATEAFF

D: -
size: once
V: TRBV6-5
J: TRBJ2-7
DNA: TGTGCCAGCCGAGACCAAGGAAGAGGGTGGTACGAGCAGTACTTC
CDR3: CASRDQGRGWYEQYF

D: -
size: -
V: TRBV21-1
J: TRBJ1-2
DNA: TGTGCCAGCAGCTCAACGGGGTCCTATGGCTACACCTTC
CDR3: CASSSTGSYGYTF

D: TRBD1
size: -
V: TRBV24-1
J: TRBJ2-5
DNA: TGTGCCGCATCTTCTCAACAGGGGCCACAAGAGACCCAGTACTTC
CDR3: CAASSQQGPQETQYF

D: -
size: -
V: TRBV7-8
J: TRBJ1-5
DNA: TGTGCCAGCAGCTTCCAACAGGGCTATCAGCCCCAGCATTTT
CDR3: CASSFQQGYQPQHF

D: TRBD1
size: -
V: TRBV18
J: TRBJ1-1
DNA: TGTGCCAGCTCGCAGGGACAGGTTCTTGAAGCTTTCTTT
CDR3: CASSQGQVLEAFF

D: TRBD1
size: once
V: TRBV19
J: TRBJ1-5
DNA: TGTGCCAGTAGTATTACTAACAGGGGGAATCAGCCCCAGCATTTT
CDR3: CASSITNRGNQPQHF

D: -
size: -
V: TRBV7-9
J: TRBJ2-1
DNA: TGTGCCAGCAGTCCCAGTGGGCGGGGCCATGGCAATGAGCAGTTCTTC
CDR3: CASSPSGRGHGNEQFF

D: -
size: once
V: TRBV27
J: TRBJ1-6
DNA: TGTGCCAGCAGAGGGGTCGGCCTAAATTCACCCCTCCACTTT
CDR3: CASRGVGLNSPLHF

D: TRBD1
size: -
V: TRBV9
J: TRBJ1-1
DNA: TGTGCCAGCAGCACAGGGGTTGGAACTGAAGCTTTCTTT
CDR3: CASSTGVGTEAFF

D: TRBD1
size: few
V: TRBV7-9
J: TRBJ1-4
DNA: TGTGCCAGCAGCTCCCGCGACAGGGGAGGAGATGAAAAACTGTTTTTT
CDR3: CASSSRDRGGDEKLFF

D: TRBD2
size: -
V: TRBV3-1/TRBV3-2
J: TRBJ2-5
DNA: TGTGCCAGCAGCCCCTTAGGGAGACTAGCGGGTGGGGAGACCCAGTACTTC
CDR3: CASSPLGRLAGGETQYF